This TCR beta chain was recovered during a study of cytomegalovirus exposure and HLA in healthy donors. Study as a whole: The roughly 120 validation repertoires matched the 500 to 750 first-cohort repertoires in platform, a later analysis reported.

Findings of the study overall: The classifier reportedly diagnosed cytomegalovirus status with high specificity and sensitivity. In a later analysis, first-cohort TCR clusters were found to tend to co-occur in the approximately 120 validation repertoires. Among TCR beta chains, those listed as cytomegalovirus-associated numbered about 160.

The CDR3 runs 16 residues. Germline values: CDR1 SGHDN, CDR2 FVKESK. Trimming took 4 bases from V and 5 from J, leaving 19 bases between them. As for this clone: Its specificity is unknown.

Only in-frame clones appear in the TCRdb table, and some are missing; sequencing was by immunoSEQ multiplex PCR. This sample has some 140,000 clones, with 85% to 90% found just once. The gene calls are TRBV14 and TRBJ2-3; D is ambiguous. Sequencing input: PBMCs. The source of this sequence is a woman in her twenties or thirties in good health and CMV-seropositive. CDR3 protein: CASSPPRGRVVDTQYF. The CDR3 DNA reads as TGTGCCAGCAGCCCGCCTAGAGGCCGCGTGGTAGATACGCAGTATTTT. Full variable domain (rest looked up from reference TRBV14 and TRBJ2-3): EAGVTQFPSHSVIEKGQTVTLRCDPISGHDNLYWYRRVMGKEIKFLLHFVKESKQDESGMPNNRFLAERTGGTYSTLKVQPAELEDSGVYFCASSPPRGRVVDTQYFGPGTRLTVL.